Presented here are 4 T cell receptor beta chains from one specimen sequenced in a study of coeliac disease. Libraries were prepared by immunoSEQ multiplex PCR; TCRdb keeps only in-frame clonotypes and omits some of them. The table lists about 2,400 clones, around 64% of them singletons. Sequenced sample: intraepithelial lymphocytes from the gut. These receptors originate from a woman in her 70s with celiac disease on a gluten-free diet.

V gene TRBV9 combines with J gene TRBJ2-3; 9 bases are a match to TRBD2. V gave up 6 bases and J gave up 3 bases; unmatched junction bases: 2. Germline V lookup: CDR1 SGDLS, CDR2 YYNGEE. The CDR3 spans 13 residues. The CDR3 region is CASKRGETDTQYF. The CDR3, as DNA: TGTGCCAGCAAGCGGGGGGAGACAGATACGCAGTATTTT.

The chain carries TRBV9 and TRBJ2-5; 9 bases match TRBD2. Germline V gene data show CDR1 as SGDLS and CDR2 as YYNGEE. This CDR3 contains 16 residues. J was trimmed by 2 bases and V by 0 bases; bases with no gene match: 5. CDR3: CASSVVGSGGQETQYF. For the CDR3, the DNA is TGTGCCAGCAGCGTAGTAGGTAGCGGGGGTCAAGAGACCCAGTACTTC.

The chain combines TRBV11-1 with TRBJ2-7; D ambiguous. CDR1 is SGHAT and CDR2 is FQDESV in the germline V gene (reference sequence). The length of the CDR3 is 13 residues. The V gene lost 6 bases and the J gene lost 2 bases, with 11 bases spanning the gap. The CDR3 reads CASSLLGAYEQYV. The CDR3 DNA reads as TGTGCCAGCAGTCTCCTTGGGGCCTACGAGCAGTACGTC.

This clone rates as hyperexpanded. The V call is TRBV15, the J call TRBJ2-7; 10 bases line up with TRBD1. The germline CDR1 and CDR2 sequences are LNHNV and YYDKDF (reference sequence). Trimming removed 5 bases from V and 2 bases from J; junction bases left unmatched: 3. The CDR3 covers 14 residues. This chain's CDR3 is CATSWDRGAYEQYF. The CDR3 DNA reads TGTGCCACCAGCTGGGACAGGGGCGCCTACGAGCAGTACTTC.